This T cell receptor (beta chain) was sequenced during a study of blood T cell repertoires in COVID-19. The overall study: COVID-19 samples, acute and convalescent, were from the United States, Italy and Spain.

Germline loops: CDR1 SGHTA, CDR2 FQGTGA. The CDR3 spans 14 residues. V shed 5 bases and J 5 bases; nucleotides not matched to a gene: 4. Here immunoSEQ multiplex PCR was the method, and the copy in TCRdb shows in-frame clones only, minus some. Here the sample spans 350,000 to 450,000 clones, around 87% being singletons. What was sequenced was PBMCs or T cells enriched from blood (not recorded which). The TCR comes from a man aged 40-49 years in a cohort exposed to, infected with or recovered from COVID-19 (not recorded which). V gene TRBV7-3 combines with J gene TRBJ1-1; TRBD1 agrees at 11 bases. CDR3 nucleotide sequence: TGTGCCAGCAGCGCAGGGACAGGGGGAACTGAAGCTTTCTTT. Translated: CASSAGTGGTEAFF.